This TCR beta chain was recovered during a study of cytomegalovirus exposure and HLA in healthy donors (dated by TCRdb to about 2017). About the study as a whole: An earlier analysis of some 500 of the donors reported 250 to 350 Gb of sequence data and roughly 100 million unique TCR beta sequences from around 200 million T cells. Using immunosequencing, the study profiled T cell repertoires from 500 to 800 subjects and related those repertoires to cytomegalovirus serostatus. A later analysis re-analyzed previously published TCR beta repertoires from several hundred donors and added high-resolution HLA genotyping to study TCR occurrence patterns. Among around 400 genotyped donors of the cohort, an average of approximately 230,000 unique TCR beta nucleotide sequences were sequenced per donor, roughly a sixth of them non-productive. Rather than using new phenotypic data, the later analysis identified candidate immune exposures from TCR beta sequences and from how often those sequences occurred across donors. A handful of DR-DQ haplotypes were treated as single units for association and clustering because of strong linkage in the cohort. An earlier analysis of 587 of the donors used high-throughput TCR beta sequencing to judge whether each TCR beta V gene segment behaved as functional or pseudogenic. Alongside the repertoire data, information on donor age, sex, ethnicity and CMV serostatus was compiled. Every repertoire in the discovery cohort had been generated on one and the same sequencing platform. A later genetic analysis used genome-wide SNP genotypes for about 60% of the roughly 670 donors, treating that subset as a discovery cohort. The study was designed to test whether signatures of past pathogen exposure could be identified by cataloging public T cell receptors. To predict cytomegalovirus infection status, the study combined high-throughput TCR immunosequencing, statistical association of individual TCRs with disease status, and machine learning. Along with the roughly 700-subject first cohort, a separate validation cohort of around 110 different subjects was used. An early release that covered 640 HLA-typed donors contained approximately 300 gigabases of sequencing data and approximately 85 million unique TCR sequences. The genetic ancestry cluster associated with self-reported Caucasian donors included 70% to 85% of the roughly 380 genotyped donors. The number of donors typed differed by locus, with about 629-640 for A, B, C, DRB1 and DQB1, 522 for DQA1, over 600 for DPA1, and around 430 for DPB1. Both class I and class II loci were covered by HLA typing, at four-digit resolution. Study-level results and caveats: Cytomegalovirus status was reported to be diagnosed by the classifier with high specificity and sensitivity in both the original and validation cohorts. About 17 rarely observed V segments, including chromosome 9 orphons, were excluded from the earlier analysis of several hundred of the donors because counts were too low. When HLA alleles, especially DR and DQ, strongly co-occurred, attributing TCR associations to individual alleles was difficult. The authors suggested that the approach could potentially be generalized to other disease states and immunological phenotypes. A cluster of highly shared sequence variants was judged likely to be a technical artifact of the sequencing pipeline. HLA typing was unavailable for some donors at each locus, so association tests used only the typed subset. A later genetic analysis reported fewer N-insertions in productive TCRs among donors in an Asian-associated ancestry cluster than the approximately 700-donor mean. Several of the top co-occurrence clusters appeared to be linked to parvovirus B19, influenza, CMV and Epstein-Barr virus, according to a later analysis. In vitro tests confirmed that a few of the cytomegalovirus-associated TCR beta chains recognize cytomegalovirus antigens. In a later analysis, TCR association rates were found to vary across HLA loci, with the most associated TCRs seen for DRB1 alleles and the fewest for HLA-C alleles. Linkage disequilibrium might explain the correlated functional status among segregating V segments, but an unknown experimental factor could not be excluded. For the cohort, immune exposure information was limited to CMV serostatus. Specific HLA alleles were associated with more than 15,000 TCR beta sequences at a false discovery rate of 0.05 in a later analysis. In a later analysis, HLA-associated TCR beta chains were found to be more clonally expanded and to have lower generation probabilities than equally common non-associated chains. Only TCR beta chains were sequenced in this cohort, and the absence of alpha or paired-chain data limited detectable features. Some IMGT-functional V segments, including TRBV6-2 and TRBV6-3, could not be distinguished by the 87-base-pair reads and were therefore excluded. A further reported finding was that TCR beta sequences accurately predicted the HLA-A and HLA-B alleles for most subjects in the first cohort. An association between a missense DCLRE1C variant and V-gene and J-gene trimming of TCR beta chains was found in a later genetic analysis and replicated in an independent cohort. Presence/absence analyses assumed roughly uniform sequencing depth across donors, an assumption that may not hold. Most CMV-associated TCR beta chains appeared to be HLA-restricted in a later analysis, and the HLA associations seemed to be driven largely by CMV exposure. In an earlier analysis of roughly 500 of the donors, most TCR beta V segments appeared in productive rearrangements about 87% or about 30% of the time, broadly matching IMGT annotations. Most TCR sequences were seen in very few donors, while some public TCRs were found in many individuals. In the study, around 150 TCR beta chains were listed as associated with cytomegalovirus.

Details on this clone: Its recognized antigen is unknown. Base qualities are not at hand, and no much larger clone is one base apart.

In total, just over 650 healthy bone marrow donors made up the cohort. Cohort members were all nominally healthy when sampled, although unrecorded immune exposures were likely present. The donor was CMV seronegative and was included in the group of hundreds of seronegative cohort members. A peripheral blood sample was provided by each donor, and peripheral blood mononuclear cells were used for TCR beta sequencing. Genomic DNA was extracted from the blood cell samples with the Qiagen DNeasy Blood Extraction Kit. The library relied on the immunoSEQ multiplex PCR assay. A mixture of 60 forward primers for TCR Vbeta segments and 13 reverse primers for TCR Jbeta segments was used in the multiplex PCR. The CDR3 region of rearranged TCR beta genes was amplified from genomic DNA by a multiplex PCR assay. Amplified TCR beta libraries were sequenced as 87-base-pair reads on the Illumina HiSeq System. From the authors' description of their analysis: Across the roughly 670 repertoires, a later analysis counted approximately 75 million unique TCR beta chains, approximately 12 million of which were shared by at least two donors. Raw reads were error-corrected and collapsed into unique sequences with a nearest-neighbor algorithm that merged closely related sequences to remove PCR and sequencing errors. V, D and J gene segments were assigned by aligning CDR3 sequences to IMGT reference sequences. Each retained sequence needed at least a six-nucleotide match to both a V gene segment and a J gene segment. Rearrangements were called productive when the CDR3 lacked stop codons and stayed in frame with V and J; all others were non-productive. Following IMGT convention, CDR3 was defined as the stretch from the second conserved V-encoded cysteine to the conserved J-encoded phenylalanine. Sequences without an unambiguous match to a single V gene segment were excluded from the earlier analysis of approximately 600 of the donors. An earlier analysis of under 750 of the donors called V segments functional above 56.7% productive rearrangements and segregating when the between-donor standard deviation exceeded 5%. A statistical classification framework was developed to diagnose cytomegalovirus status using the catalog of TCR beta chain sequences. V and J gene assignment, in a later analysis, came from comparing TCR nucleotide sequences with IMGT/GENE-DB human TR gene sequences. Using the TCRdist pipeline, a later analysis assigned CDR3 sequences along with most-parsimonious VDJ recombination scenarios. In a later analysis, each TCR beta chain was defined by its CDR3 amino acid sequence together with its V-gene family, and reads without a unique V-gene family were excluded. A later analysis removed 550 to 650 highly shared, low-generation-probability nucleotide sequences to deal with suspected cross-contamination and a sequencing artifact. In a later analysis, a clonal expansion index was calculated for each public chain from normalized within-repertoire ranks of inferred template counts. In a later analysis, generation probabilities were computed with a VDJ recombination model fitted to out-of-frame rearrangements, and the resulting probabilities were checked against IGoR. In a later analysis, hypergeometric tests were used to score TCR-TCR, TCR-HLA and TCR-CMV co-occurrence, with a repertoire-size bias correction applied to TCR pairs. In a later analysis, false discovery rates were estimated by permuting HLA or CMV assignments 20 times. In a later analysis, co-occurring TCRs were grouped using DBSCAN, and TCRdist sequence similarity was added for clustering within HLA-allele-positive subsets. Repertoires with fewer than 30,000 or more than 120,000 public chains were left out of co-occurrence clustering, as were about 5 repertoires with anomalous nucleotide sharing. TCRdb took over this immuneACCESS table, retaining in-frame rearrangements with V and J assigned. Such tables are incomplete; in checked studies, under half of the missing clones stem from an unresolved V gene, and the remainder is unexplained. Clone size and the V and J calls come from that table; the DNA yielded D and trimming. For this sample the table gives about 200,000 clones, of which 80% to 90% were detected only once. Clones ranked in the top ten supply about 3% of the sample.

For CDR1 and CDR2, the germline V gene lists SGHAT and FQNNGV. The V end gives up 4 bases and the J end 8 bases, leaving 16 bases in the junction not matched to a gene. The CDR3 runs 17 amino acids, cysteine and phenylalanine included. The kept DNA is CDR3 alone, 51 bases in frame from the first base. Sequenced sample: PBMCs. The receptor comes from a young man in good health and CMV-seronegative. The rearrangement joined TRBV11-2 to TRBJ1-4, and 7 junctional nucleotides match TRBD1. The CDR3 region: CASSSGQIITGWEKLFF. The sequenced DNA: TGTGCCAGCAGCTCGGGACAGATTATCACGGGATGGGAAAAACTGTTTTTT. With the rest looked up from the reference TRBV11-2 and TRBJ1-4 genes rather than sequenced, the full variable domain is EAGVAQSPRYKIIEKRQSVAFWCNPISGHATLYWYQQILGQGPKLLIQFQNNGVVDDSQLPKDRFSAERLKGVDSTLKIQPAKLEDSAVYLCASSSGQIITGWEKLFFGSGTQLSVL.